What follows describes a single T cell receptor beta chain. Study processing details: Estimation of nucleated cell counts relied on the amplification of reference gene primers. Libraries were prepared by immunoSEQ multiplex PCR; TCRdb keeps only in-frame clonotypes and omits some of them. The V and J calls and clone size were taken over from that table, and D and trimming were inferred from the DNA. The repertoire has 100,000 to 150,000 clones, approximately 89% of them found once; the top ten carry about 9.4%. The data belong to a study of blood T cell repertoires in COVID-19. Turning to the study itself: Sites across the United States, Italy and Spain contributed samples from acute and convalescent COVID-19. Nucleic acid was either cDNA or gDNA, and it came from T cells, B-cell-depleted T cells, or PBMCs.

Germline CDR1 MNHEY, CDR2 SMNVEV (reference sequence). CDR3 length: 14 residues. V was clipped by 4 bases and J by 6 bases; unmatched bases: 9. The chain employs TRBV27 and TRBJ2-7; 7 bases line up with TRBD2. Input material: peripheral blood. The source is a man aged 50 to 59 with acute or convalescent COVID-19. The CDR3 here is CASSSTRREGEQYF. The CDR3 region has the DNA TGTGCCAGCAGTTCGACCCGAAGGGAGGGCGAGCAGTACTTC.